Each of the 20 T cell receptor beta chains below was sequenced from the same sample in a study of T-cell memory formation after mild COVID-19. TCRdb re-called the 5' RACE reads with MiXCR, one entry per CDR3 protein. The data show 350,000 or so distinct CDR3 sequences, with under 25% seen just once and around 13% held by the top ten. Specimen: PBMCs or a T cell subset sorted from them (not recorded which). These receptors all stem from an adult woman who had mild COVID-19 (a few samples of this study predate the infection). Cell type and time point are not known.

J is TRBJ2-5 and V is TRBV2; 9 bases are a match to TRBD2. Germline V gene sequence: CDR1 SNHLY, CDR2 FYNNEI. This CDR3 region has 16 residues. After removal of 7 bases from V and 3 bases from J, the junction contained 12 bases not matched to a gene. Here the CDR3 reads CASISLRSGRKETQYF. CDR3 coding DNA: TGTGCCAGCATAAGTCTCCGTAGCGGGAGAAAAGAGACCCAGTACTTC.

This clonotype has only one observation. The chain carries TRBV13 and TRBJ2-1, with 7 bases that match TRBD2. J gave up 6 bases and V 0 bases, and 5 bases lay outside the gene matches. This CDR3 is 15 amino acids long. Germline assignment: CDR1 PRHDT and CDR2 FYEKMQ (reference sequence). CDR3 DNA: TGTGCCAGCAGCTTAGGACGGGAGGCCCCCAATGAGCAGTTCTTC. Protein sequence: CASSLGREAPNEQFF.

This clonotype was recorded a few times. J is TRBJ2-5 and V is TRBV21-1; the table's D gene call, TRBD1, was not cross checked with the DNA. TRBV21-1 is flagged as a pseudogene. The CDR3 has 16 residues. The CDR3 spells CASSRQGAPGLETQYF. CDR3 DNA: TGTGCCAGCAGCCGACAGGGGGCGCCGGGTTTGGAGACCCAGTACTTC.

This clonotype was detected a few times. The gene calls are TRBV6-5 and TRBJ1-1; D is unresolved. The CDR3 runs to 13 residues. Trimming left V 7 bases short and J 1 base short, with 10 bases between. CDR1 is MNHEY, CDR2 SVGAGI, per germline. The CDR3 nucleotides are TGTGCCAGCAAGAGGCAAGGGAACACTGAAGCTTTCTTT. It is translated as CASKRQGNTEAFF.

The chain couples TRBV10-3 to TRBJ2-3; D might be TRBD1 (5 bases). The CDR3 is 14 amino acids. Trimming took 5 bases from V and 0 from J, leaving 9 bases between them. CDR1 ENHRY and CDR2 SYGVKD come from the germline V gene. CDR3 amino acids: CAISSRGSTDTQYF. CDR3 coding DNA: TGTGCCATCAGTTCAAGGGGTAGCACAGATACGCAGTATTTT.

CDR3 bases: TGTGCCAGCAGCTTACGGGACAGGGAAGCTTTCTTT. Amino acid sequence: CASSLRDREAFF. The chain links TRBV13 to TRBJ1-1; TRBD1 matches 8 bases. Germline CDR1 PRHDT, CDR2 FYEKMQ (reference sequence). J gave up 8 bases and V 2 bases, and 1 base lay outside the gene matches. This CDR3 spans 12 amino acids.

There are many counts of this clonotype. The V and J genes are TRBV5-1 and TRBJ2-1, with D possibly matching TRBD2 (6 bases). Trimming shortened V by 1 base and J by 4 bases, and 12 bases separated the two germline ends. CDR1 is SGHRS, CDR2 YFSETQ, per germline. The CDR3 is 15 amino acids. CDR3 protein: CASSLISGTYNEQFF. CDR3 in DNA: TGCGCCAGCAGCTTGATTAGCGGCACGTACAATGAGCAGTTCTTC.

The V and J genes are TRBV12-3 or TRBV12-4 and TRBJ2-5; possibly TRBD2 for D (6 bases). V shed 6 bases and J shed 5 bases, with 19 bases lying between them. This CDR3 comprises 15 residues. CDR3 loop: CASRGLLASGETQYF. The CDR3 DNA reads TGTGCCAGCAGGGGACTTTTAGCCTCCGGGGAGACCCAGTACTTC.

The chain combines TRBV7-2 with TRBJ1-3; no firm D call. Deletions cut 8 bases from V and 4 bases from J, with 18 bases between. CDR1 SGHTA and CDR2 FQGNSA come from the germline V gene. There are 15 residues in the CDR3. The CDR3 reads CASATEGTRGNTIYF. The CDR3 DNA reads as TGTGCCAGCGCAACGGAGGGTACGCGAGGAAACACCATATATTTT.

This clonotype was seen only a few times. The chain recombines TRBV5-6 with TRBJ2-2, with D maybe TRBD1 (5 bases). V gave up 4 bases and J gave up 2 bases, with 9 bases separating them. CDR1 and CDR2 (germline): SGHDT, YYEEEE. CDR3 size: 14 residues. The CDR3 bases are TGTGCCAGCAGCCTGACAGACAACACCGGGGAGCTGTTTTTT. Translation: CASSLTDNTGELFF.

This clonotype was counted between two and nine times. V gene TRBV30 combines with J gene TRBJ2-2; D remains unclear. Germline CDR1 reads GTSNPN; CDR2 reads SVGIG (reference sequence). The CDR3 is 12 residues long. Trimming removed 4 bases from V and 7 bases from J, with 10 bases in between. This CDR3 reads CAWTLGGGELFF. The DNA of the CDR3 is TGTGCCTGGACCCTCGGTGGCGGGGAGCTGTTTTTT.

In this sample, this clonotype turned up a few times. The rearrangement joins TRBV7-8 to TRBJ2-2; possibly TRBD1 for D (6 bases). The V gene lost 4 bases and the J gene lost 0 bases, with 12 bases spanning the gap. From germline, CDR1 is SGHVS and CDR2 FQNEAQ. The CDR3 contains 16 residues. DNA of the CDR3: TGTGCCAGCAGCTCTACGGGACACACGAACACCGGGGAGCTGTTTTTT. This gives the protein CASSSTGHTNTGELFF.

This chain connects TRBV10-3 to TRBJ2-1; 14 bases align to TRBD2. Per germline, CDR1 ENHRY and CDR2 SYGVKD. This CDR3 has 17 amino acids. V shed 3 bases, J shed 10 bases, and the junction held 11 bases outside the gene matches. The CDR3 here is CAISEVFGTSGRNEQFF. The CDR3 region has the DNA TGTGCCATCAGTGAAGTATTCGGGACTAGCGGGAGAAACGAGCAGTTCTTC.

V is TRBV6-5 and J is TRBJ2-7, with TRBD2 identical over 9 bases. CDR1 and CDR2 (germline): MNHEY, SVGAGI. With V trimmed by 6 bases and J by 6 bases, 12 bases remained unmatched. This CDR3 is built from 15 residues. Here the CDR3 reads CASSHGPSGTAEQYF. The CDR3 DNA is TGTGCCAGCAGCCACGGGCCTAGCGGGACTGCCGAGCAGTACTTC.

In its sample, this clonotype was seen a few times. The rearrangement links TRBV4-2 to TRBJ2-7; perhaps TRBD1 as D (6 bases). Germline V gene sequence: CDR1 LGHNA, CDR2 YNFKEQ. CDR3 length: 15 amino acids. Trimming left V 3 bases short and J 2 bases short, with 14 bases between. CDR3 bases: TGTGCCAGCAGCCAGAGGTCAACAGGGCCCTACGAGCAGTACTTC. It specifies CASSQRSTGPYEQYF.

The genes are TRBV20-1 and TRBJ2-7; the match to TRBD1 covers 7 bases. Trimming at V came to 1 base and at J to 3 bases, leaving 6 bases not matched to a gene. The CDR3 length is 14 residues. Germline V lookup: CDR1 DFQATT, CDR2 SNEGSKA (reference sequence). CDR3 sequence (DNA): TGCAGTGCTAGAGGGACAGGATCTGACTACGAGCAGTACTTC. Its protein product is CSARGTGSDYEQYF.

This clonotype came up many times. The chain uses TRBV5-1 and TRBJ1-4; weak D call: TRBD1 (5 bases). The V gene's germline CDR1 is SGHRS and CDR2 YFSETQ. Trimming pared 4 bases from V and 8 bases from J, leaving 12 bases between. This CDR3 contains 13 residues. CDR3 loop: CASSLGTGEKLFF. CDR3 nucleotides: TGCGCCAGCAGCCTCGGGACGGGAGAAAAACTGTTTTTT.

The gene calls are TRBV9 and TRBJ2-2, with D hard to call. V was shortened by 0 bases and J by 4 bases, with 7 bases between the two germline ends. Germline CDR1 and CDR2: SGDLS and YYNGEE. CDR3 length: 14 amino acids. The CDR3 is CASSVGGSTGELFF. The CDR3 DNA reads TGTGCCAGCAGCGTAGGGGGTAGCACCGGGGAGCTGTTTTTT.

The CDR3 DNA is TGCGCCAGCAGCTTGGTGGAAACCGGGGAGCTGTTTTTT. Translation gives CASSLVETGELFF. The chain recombines TRBV5-1 with TRBJ2-2, with D unresolved. Trimming took 0 bases from V and 5 from J, leaving 5 bases between them. The CDR3 has 13 residues. Germline assignment: CDR1 SGHRS and CDR2 YFSETQ.

This clonotype showed up just once. The CDR3 loop is CATSMRETGYGYTF. CDR3 bases: TGTGCCACCAGCATGAGGGAGACAGGATATGGCTACACCTTC. The chain combines TRBV15 with TRBJ1-2, with D maybe TRBD1 (6 bases). Germline values: CDR1 LNHNV, CDR2 YYDKDF (reference sequence). The CDR3 extends over 14 amino acids. V was clipped by 4 bases and J by 5 bases, with 14 bases between them.